Listed here are 23 T cell receptor beta chains from one sample, sequenced in a study of persistence of HIV-infected CD4 T cells. An overlapping HIV-1 Gag peptide pool stimulated these cells at approximately 0.91 ug/peptide/mL. Memory cells lacking CD40L and CD69 with high CD45RO were sorted. This was the immunoSEQ version 4 assay in survey mode. Clones were read by immunoSEQ multiplex PCR, and TCRdb kept only the in-frame ones, dropping some. The table lists about 36,000 clones, around 86% of them singletons. These TCRs are of unknown antigen specificity. This specimen was cultured CD4+ T cells from PBMCs, taken from a patient who received antiretroviral therapy. All receptors come from an adult with HIV. The donor label of this sample is uncertain.

This clone was recorded a few times. The CDR3 DNA reads as TGCGCCAGCAGTTTCTTACAGGGGGCTGCCTACAATGAGCAGTTCTTC. Protein: CASSFLQGAAYNEQFF. This sequence joins TRBV5-1 and TRBJ2-1; 9 nucleotides match TRBD1. The trim removed 5 bases at V and 2 bases at J, leaving 8 bases unmatched. Germline V lookup: CDR1 SGHRS, CDR2 YFSETQ. This CDR3 is built from 16 residues.

V usage is TRBV2 and J usage is TRBJ2-5, with 12 bases lining up with TRBD2. Germline CDR1 reads SNHLY; CDR2 reads FYNNEI. V lost 5 bases to trimming and J lost 2 bases; unmatched junction nucleotides: 9. This CDR3 region has 17 residues. This CDR3 reads CASSFLPGLAGQETQYF. The DNA of the CDR3 is TGTGCCAGCAGTTTCCTACCGGGACTAGCGGGTCAAGAGACCCAGTACTTC.

The chain links TRBV4-2 to TRBJ1-2; 8 bases align to TRBD1. Germline V gives CDR1 LGHNA, CDR2 YNFKEQ. The CDR3 runs to 14 residues. After removal of 3 bases from V and 8 bases from J, the junction contained 8 bases not matched to a gene. CDR3 protein: CASSQAQGAQGYTF. In nucleotides, the CDR3 is TGTGCCAGCAGCCAGGCTCAGGGGGCGCAGGGCTACACCTTC.

V and J are TRBV5-1 and TRBJ2-1, with 9 bases fitting TRBD2. The CDR3 loop spans 16 amino acids. V lost 4 bases, J lost 7 bases, and 12 bases stayed unmatched. From germline, CDR1 is SGHRS and CDR2 YFSETQ. CDR3 protein: CASSPLRGGVYNEQFF. The CDR3 coding sequence is TGCGCCAGCAGCCCCTTGCGGGGGGGAGTGTATAATGAGCAGTTCTTC.

The V and J genes are TRBV2 and TRBJ2-1; D may correspond to TRBD1 or TRBD2 (5 bases each). The CDR3 consists of 12 residues. Germline V gene lookup returns CDR1 SNHLY and CDR2 FYNNEI. Between the trimmed V and J ends, which lost 8 bases and 4 bases, there was a span of 9 bases. CDR3 protein: CASSRGYNEQFF. As DNA, the CDR3 is TGTGCCAGCTCGAGGGGTTACAATGAGCAGTTCTTC.

The chain employs TRBV7-2 and TRBJ2-5, with 10 bases that match TRBD1. The CDR3 loop spans 14 amino acids. Trimming removed 4 bases from V and 4 bases from J; junction bases left unmatched: 3. The germline CDR1 and CDR2 sequences are SGHTA and FQGNSA. DNA for the CDR3: TGTGCCAGCAGCTCGAGACAGGGGGCAGAGACCCAGTACTTC. Amino acid sequence: CASSSRQGAETQYF.

The chain carries TRBV7-8 and TRBJ2-1; D uncertain. V was cut by 4 bases and J by 7 bases, with 17 bases left in between. This CDR3 has 15 amino acids. Germline V gene sequence: CDR1 SGHVS, CDR2 FQNEAQ. The CDR3 region has the DNA TGTGCCAGCAGCTCGCGATTAGGCTACCAAAATGAGCAGTTCTTC. It yields the protein CASSSRLGYQNEQFF.

This clone was found a few times. This chain connects TRBV7-9 to TRBJ2-3; D is unclear. The CDR3 is 15 amino acids. Looked up from germline, CDR1 is SEHNR and CDR2 is FQNEAQ (reference sequence). The ends were cut back, 1 base at V and 0 bases at J, with 8 bases in the middle. The CDR3, as DNA: TGTGCCAGCAGCTTAGACGGCCCTAGCACAGATACGCAGTATTTT. This gives the protein CASSLDGPSTDTQYF.

The gene calls are TRBV10-3 and TRBJ1-2; TRBD1 is a possible D gene (5 bases). V shed 0 bases and J shed 10 bases, with 15 bases lying between them. The CDR3 covers 14 residues. Germline loops: CDR1 ENHRY, CDR2 SYGVKD. Written as DNA, the CDR3 is TGTGCCATCAGTGAGTCGAGGCAGGGCCTGCTCTACACCTTC. It specifies CAISESRQGLLYTF.

The rearrangement uses TRBV6-5 and TRBJ1-2; D is perhaps TRBD1 (6 bases). The CDR3 totals 15 residues. V lost 6 bases and J lost 5, with 19 bases in between. In germline, CDR1 is MNHEY, CDR2 SVGAGI. In DNA, the CDR3 is TGTGCCAGCAGACCCCAGGGGCTACAGGCATATGGCTACACCTTC. Its translation: CASRPQGLQAYGYTF.

This chain links TRBV5-1 with TRBJ1-1; no reliable D call. Trimming shortened V by 1 base and J by 0 bases, and 13 bases separated the two germline ends. Germline V gene data show CDR1 as SGHRS and CDR2 as YFSETQ. The CDR3 runs to 16 residues. The CDR3 bases are TGCGCCAGCAGCTTGAGTCCCTCCAACATGAACACTGAAGCTTTCTTT. Its protein is CASSLSPSNMNTEAFF. Supplemented by reference TRBV5-1 and TRBJ1-1, the full variable domain reads KAGVTQTPRYLIKTRGQQVTLSCSPISGHRSVSWYQQTPGQGLQFLFEYFSETQRNKGNFPGRFSGRQFSNSRSEMNVSTLELGDSALYLCASSLSPSNMNTEAFFGQGTRLTVV.

The rearrangement links TRBV6-5 to TRBJ2-3; D call uncertain. V shed 6 bases and J shed 6 bases, with 13 bases lying between them. There are 13 residues in the CDR3. Germline CDR1 and CDR2: MNHEY and SVGAGI. CDR3 amino acids: CASSQNLGDTQYF. CDR3 DNA sequence: TGTGCCAGCAGCCAGAACCTCGGGGATACGCAGTATTTT.

This chain joins TRBV6-5 and TRBJ2-2, with D hard to call. The CDR3 sequence is 13 residues long. Germline CDR1 and CDR2: MNHEY and SVGAGI. V was cut by 6 bases and J by 6 bases, with 11 bases left in between. The CDR3 protein is CASSTEVSGELFF. Written as DNA, the CDR3 is TGTGCCAGCAGCACAGAGGTCTCCGGGGAGCTGTTTTTT.

The J gene is TRBJ2-7, the V gene TRBV6-5, with D perhaps TRBD1 or TRBD2 (5 bases each). Trimming pared 5 bases from V and 7 bases from J, leaving 18 bases between. Germline lookup yields CDR1 MNHEY and CDR2 SVGAGI. This CDR3 has 14 amino acids. The CDR3 here is CASSPLGRVEEQYV. CDR3 bases: TGTGCCAGCAGTCCCTTGGGGCGGGTAGAGGAGCAGTACGTC.

With regard to this clone: Other DNA variants within this sample encode the same CDR3. The rearrangement joins TRBV5-1 to TRBJ2-3; 10 positions match TRBD1. CDR1 is SGHRS, CDR2 YFSETQ, per germline. Losses at the gene ends were 4 bases for V and 0 bases for J; bases not matched to a gene: 2. The CDR3 covers 15 residues. The CDR3 region is CASSAGQGSTDTQYF. The CDR3 DNA follows: TGCGCCAGCAGCGCGGGACAGGGGAGCACAGATACGCAGTATTTT. The full variable domain, with the rest looked up from reference TRBV5-1 and TRBJ2-3, is KAGVTQTPRYLIKTRGQQVTLSCSPISGHRSVSWYQQTPGQGLQFLFEYFSETQRNKGNFPGRFSGRQFSNSRSEMNVSTLELGDSALYLCASSAGQGSTDTQYFGPGTRLTVL.

This clone was seen only a few times. The rearrangement links TRBV6-5 to TRBJ2-3; 9 bases are a match to TRBD2. The J segment lost 4 bases and the V segment lost 10 bases, leaving 9 bases of the junction unmatched. The CDR3 extends over 14 amino acids. Germline V gene sequence: CDR1 MNHEY, CDR2 SVGAGI. The CDR3 DNA is TGTGCCAACTCTGCCCGGACTAGCGCAGATACGCAGTATTTT. Protein: CANSARTSADTQYF.

The chain joins TRBV6-5 to TRBJ1-1, with 8 bases that match TRBD1. The CDR3 consists of 16 residues. Germline V gene lookup returns CDR1 MNHEY and CDR2 SVGAGI. The V and J ends lost 2 bases and 5 bases, in that order; junction bases with no gene match: 10. The CDR3 protein is CASSYPQGAGGTEAFF. The CDR3 DNA sequence: TGTGCCAGCAGTTACCCGCAGGGGGCCGGGGGGACTGAAGCTTTCTTT.

V usage is TRBV9 and J usage is TRBJ2-5; maybe TRBD2 (6 bases). The CDR3 totals 14 residues. The V end lost 3 bases, the J end lost 10 bases, and 19 bases lay between the germline ends. Germline V gives CDR1 SGDLS, CDR2 YYNGEE. The CDR3 spells CASSASGTPSYQYF. DNA for the CDR3: TGTGCCAGCAGCGCGTCGGGGACTCCCTCATACCAGTACTTC.

The chain couples TRBV6-1 to TRBJ1-5; possible D gene TRBD1, 6 bases. This CDR3 has 18 residues. The germline gives CDR1 MNHNS, CDR2 SASEGT. V lost 4 bases and J 1 base, leaving 20 bases between the germline ends. The CDR3 sequence: CASSANRDIGTSNQPQHF. Here the CDR3 DNA reads TGTGCCAGCAGTGCGAACCGGGACATTGGTACGAGCAATCAGCCCCAGCATTTT.

The J gene is TRBJ2-1, the V gene TRBV11-2, with TRBD2 matching 12 bases. Germline CDR1 reads SGHAT; CDR2 reads FQNNGV. The CDR3 contains 15 residues. With 5 bases clipped from V and 8 bases from J, the junction kept 7 bases outside the gene matches. DNA of the CDR3: TGTGCCAGCAGCCCTAGCGGGGGGGTTACTTATGAGCAGTTCTTC. Its translation: CASSPSGGVTYEQFF. Full variable domain (remainder filled in from reference TRBV11-2 and TRBJ2-1): EAGVAQSPRYKIIEKRQSVAFWCNPISGHATLYWYQQILGQGPKLLIQFQNNGVVDDSQLPKDRFSAERLKGVDSTLKIQPAKLEDSAVYLCASSPSGGVTYEQFFGPGTRLTVL.

The rearrangement uses TRBV29-1 and TRBJ2-3; D is perhaps TRBD2 (6 bases). Germline V gives CDR1 SQVTM, CDR2 ANQGSEA. The CDR3 loop spans 13 amino acids. With 4 bases removed from V and 7 bases from J, the gap between germline ends came to 15 bases. CDR3 DNA sequence: TGCAGCGTTGGGGGACTCCAAACAAATACGCAGTATTTT. It encodes CSVGGLQTNTQYF.

CDR3 sequence: CASSQKGSNEKLFF. CDR3 nucleotide sequence: TGTGCCAGCAGCCAGAAGGGTTCTAATGAAAAACTGTTTTTT. This rearrangement joins TRBV3-1 (or the pseudogene TRBV3-2) to TRBJ1-4; D uncertain. The CDR3 is 14 residues long. The V end was cut by 3 bases, the J end by 3 bases, with 8 bases between. From germline, CDR1 is LGHDT and CDR2 YNNKEL (reference sequence).

J is TRBJ2-7 and V is TRBV6-5; no clear D. Germline V gene lookup returns CDR1 MNHEY and CDR2 SVGAGI. This CDR3 has 14 residues. V was trimmed by 6 bases and J by 0 bases, leaving 12 bases between them. The CDR3 loop is CASSPTLVSYEQYV. The CDR3 DNA follows: TGTGCCAGCAGCCCGACATTGGTCTCCTACGAGCAGTACGTC.